Given below is one T cell receptor (beta chain) in context. What it recognizes is unknown. This sample is part of a study of T cell responses to AZD1222 COVID-19 vaccine. Study details: Investigators merged groups given second doses at roughly 4 or roughly 12 weeks. Study results and limitations: Donors skewed white British and female; clonal diversity was possibly underestimated.

Using immunoSEQ multiplex PCR, the repertoire was profiled, and TCRdb retains in-frame clones only, with some absent. Among roughly 170,000 clones listed, around 88% were seen once. The CDR3 consists of 14 residues. With 6 bases removed from V and 4 bases from J, the gap between germline ends came to 13 bases. Germline V gives CDR1 LNHDA, CDR2 SQIVND (reference sequence). The specimen comprised peripheral blood, sampled on day 0 of AZD1222 vaccination. This TCR derives from an adult in good health. The chain links TRBV19 to TRBJ1-5; no definite D call. This CDR3 reads CASRSGPPNQPQHF. In DNA form, the CDR3 reads TGTGCCAGTAGATCAGGCCCCCCGAATCAGCCCCAGCATTTT.